Each of the 14 T cell receptor beta chains below was sequenced from the same sample in a study of T cell changes during pregnancy in multiple sclerosis. Sequenced by immunoSEQ multiplex PCR; TCRdb stores in-frame clones only, minus some. The sample has over 85,000 clones; 75% to 95% are singletons. This material consisted of peripheral blood, taken in the first trimester of pregnancy. Receptor source: a female donor in good health, enrolled as a control in a pregnancy study.

The chain is built from TRBV7-9 and TRBJ2-5, with 7 bases lining up with TRBD2. The V gene's germline CDR1 is SEHNR and CDR2 FQNEAQ (reference sequence). This CDR3 spans 19 amino acids. J lost 4 bases, V lost 5 bases, and 22 bases had no gene match. The CDR3: CASSLLGENGRTTGETQYF. The CDR3 nucleotides read TGTGCCAGCAGCCTTCTCGGAGAGAACGGGAGGACGACCGGAGAGACCCAGTACTTC.

The chain uses TRBV4-3 and TRBJ1-1; 10 positions agree with TRBD1. The CDR3 has 17 amino acids. Unmatched junction bases numbered 8, after V lost 1 base and J lost 3 bases. CDR1 is LGHNA and CDR2 is YSLEER in the germline V gene. The CDR3 bases are TGCGCCAGCAGCCAAGCGACAGGGGGCATTGCACACACTGAAGCTTTCTTT. Amino acid sequence: CASSQATGGIAHTEAFF.

The rearrangement uses TRBV7-2 and TRBJ2-7; 7 positions match TRBD2. With V trimmed by 2 bases and J by 6 bases, 7 bases remained unmatched. Germline CDR1 SGHTA, CDR2 FQGNSA. This CDR3 contains 14 residues. For the CDR3, the DNA is TGTGCCAGCAGCTTAACGCCGGGACTAACCGAGCAGTACTTC. Its protein is CASSLTPGLTEQYF. The full variable domain, completed using reference TRBV7-2 and TRBJ2-7, is GAGVSQSPSNKVTEKGKDVELRCDPISGHTALYWYRQSLGQGLEFLIYFQGNSAPDKSGLPSDRFSAERTGGSVSTLTIQRTQQEDSAVYLCASSLTPGLTEQYFGPGTRLTVT.

The CDR3 is CASRLAGTNIQYF. DNA of the CDR3: TGTGCCAGCAGGCTAGCGGGGACCAACATTCAGTACTTC. V is TRBV6-5 and J is TRBJ2-4; 9 bases match TRBD2. Trimming removed 6 bases from V and 7 bases from J; junction bases left unmatched: 4. Per germline, CDR1 MNHEY and CDR2 SVGAGI. The CDR3 has 13 amino acids.

The chain links TRBV19 to TRBJ1-2; the match to TRBD1 covers 9 bases. CDR3 length: 14 amino acids. V gave up 9 bases and J gave up 7 bases; unmatched junction bases: 12. The germline CDR1 and CDR2 sequences are LNHDA and SQIVND (reference sequence). The CDR3 DNA is TGTGCCAGCACTTTGATCGGGACAGGGCTTGGCTACACCTTC. Its protein product is CASTLIGTGLGYTF.

The chain couples TRBV27 to TRBJ2-1; 9 bases are shared with TRBD1. After removal of 5 bases from V and 5 bases from J, the junction contained 10 bases not matched to a gene. Germline V gives CDR1 MNHEY, CDR2 SMNVEV (reference sequence). The CDR3 sequence is 16 residues long. CDR3 loop: CASSPNRDRVDNEQFF. CDR3 coding DNA: TGTGCCAGCAGTCCGAACCGGGACAGGGTGGACAATGAGCAGTTCTTC.

The rearrangement uses TRBV6-6 and TRBJ1-2; 7 nucleotides agree with TRBD1. Trimming removed 9 bases from V and 4 bases from J; junction bases left unmatched: 11. CDR3 length: 14 amino acids. CDR1 MNHNY and CDR2 SVGAGI come from the germline V gene (reference sequence). In nucleotides, the CDR3 is TGTGCCAGGGGGGAAGGGGGCGCTACCTATGGCTACACCTTC. This translates into CARGEGGATYGYTF.

CDR3 sequence: CASSLVIAGGATDTQYF. CDR3 DNA: TGTGCCAGCAGCTTAGTAATCGCGGGGGGGGCCACAGATACGCAGTATTTT. The chain has TRBV7-2 and TRBJ2-3, with TRBD2 identical over 9 bases. The junction had 7 bases not matched to a gene; V was cut back by 1 base and J by 2 bases. This CDR3 spans 17 amino acids. CDR1 and CDR2 from the germline V gene are SGHTA and FQGNSA.

The rearrangement joins TRBV27 to TRBJ1-1, with D possibly TRBD1 on 5 matching bases. Germline V gene sequence: CDR1 MNHEY, CDR2 SMNVEV (reference sequence). Trimming pared 3 bases from V and 4 bases from J, leaving 12 bases between. There are 14 residues in the CDR3. The CDR3 DNA reads TGTGCCAGCAGTTTTCAACCAGGGATCACTGAAGCTTTCTTT. Translation gives CASSFQPGITEAFF.

V and J are TRBV15 and TRBJ1-1; 8 bases are shared with TRBD1. J gave up 0 bases and V 5 bases, and 5 bases lay outside the gene matches. Germline CDR1 is LNHNV and CDR2 is YYDKDF (reference sequence). The CDR3 is 15 amino acids. The CDR3 protein is CATSLDRAMNTEAFF. The CDR3 coding sequence is TGTGCCACCAGCTTGGACAGGGCGATGAACACTGAAGCTTTCTTT.

The chain has TRBV7-2 and TRBJ2-3, with 9 bases identical to TRBD1. From germline, CDR1 is SGHTA and CDR2 FQGNSA. V gave up 4 bases and J gave up 2 bases; unmatched junction bases: 1. The CDR3 is made up of 14 amino acids. DNA of the CDR3: TGTGCCAGCAGCTGGGACAGGGCCACAGATACGCAGTATTTT. This gives the protein CASSWDRATDTQYF.

V usage is TRBV11-2 and J usage is TRBJ2-7; a weak D match, TRBD2 (8 bases). CDR3 size: 14 residues. V lost 5 bases to trimming and J lost 6 bases, with 17 bases between them. The germline CDR1 and CDR2 sequences are SGHAT and FQNNGV. CDR3 DNA: TGTGCCAGCAGCCCGGGACAGCGGGGGTTCGAGCAGTACTTC. The encoded protein is CASSPGQRGFEQYF.

This sequence joins TRBV27 and TRBJ2-3, with D unclear. The CDR3 totals 13 residues. Trimming removed 7 bases at V and 4 bases at J, with 12 bases between. Germline CDR1 reads MNHEY; CDR2 reads SMNVEV (reference sequence). The CDR3 spells CASTSTPPDTQYF. In nucleotides, the CDR3 is TGTGCCAGCACCTCGACTCCACCAGATACGCAGTATTTT.

The chain employs TRBV6-5 and TRBJ2-7, with 8 nucleotides matching TRBD2. Unmatched junction bases numbered 3, after V lost 3 bases and J lost 5 bases. This CDR3 comprises 13 residues. Germline V gene data show CDR1 as MNHEY and CDR2 as SVGAGI. The CDR3 DNA follows: TGTGCCAGCAGTTATCGGGGGGGGGACGAGCAGTACTTC. Translation: CASSYRGGDEQYF.